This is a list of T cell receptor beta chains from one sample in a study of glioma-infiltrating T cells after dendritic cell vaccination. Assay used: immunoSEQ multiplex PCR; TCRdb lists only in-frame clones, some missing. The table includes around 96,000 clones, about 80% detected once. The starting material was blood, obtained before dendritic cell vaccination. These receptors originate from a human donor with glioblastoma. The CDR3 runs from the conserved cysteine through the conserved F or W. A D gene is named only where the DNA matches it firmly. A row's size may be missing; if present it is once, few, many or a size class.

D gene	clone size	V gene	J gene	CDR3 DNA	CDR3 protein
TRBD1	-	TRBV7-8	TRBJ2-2	TGTGCCAGCAGCTCCCGGGGACAGGGATCCACCGGGGAGCTGTTTTTT	CASSSRGQGSTGELFF
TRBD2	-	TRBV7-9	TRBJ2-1	TGTGCCAGCAGCGGCGGGAGGGGCTCCTACAATGAGCAGTTCTTC	CASSGGRGSYNEQFF
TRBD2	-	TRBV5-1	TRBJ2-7	TGCGCCAGCAGCTCACCTGTTCAGGGACTAGCGGGAGGCCTCCACTACGAGCAGTACTTC	CASSSPVQGLAGGLHYEQYF
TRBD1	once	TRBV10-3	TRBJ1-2	TGTGCCATCAGAGATGCCCAGGGGGCACGCTTC	CAIRDAQGARF
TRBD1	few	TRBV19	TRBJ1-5	TGTGCCAGTAGGCCCCGACAGGGGGGCAATCAGCCCCAGCATTTT	CASRPRQGGNQPQHF
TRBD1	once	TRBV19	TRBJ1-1	TGTGCCAGTAGTATCGACAGGGGCACTGAAGCTTTCTTT	CASSIDRGTEAFF
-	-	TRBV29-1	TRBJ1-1	TGCAGCGTAGACAGACAACTGAACACTGAAGCTTTCTTT	CSVDRQLNTEAFF
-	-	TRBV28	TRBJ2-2	TGTGCCAGCAGTGTAAAAGCGGATAACACCGGGGAGCTGTTTTTT	CASSVKADNTGELFF
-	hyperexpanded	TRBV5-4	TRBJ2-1	TGTGCCAGCAGCCACGCTAGTGAAAATGAGCAGTTCTTC	CASSHASENEQFF
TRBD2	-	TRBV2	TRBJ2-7	TGTGCCAGCAGAGCCGGGACTAGCCTCTACGAGCAGTACTTC	CASRAGTSLYEQYF
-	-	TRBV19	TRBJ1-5	TGTGCCAGTAGTGATCAGGGTCAGTATCAGCCCCAGCATTTT	CASSDQGQYQPQHF
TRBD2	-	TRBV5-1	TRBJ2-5	TGCGCCAGCAGCTTGTTAGTAGCGGGGGGCCAAGAGACCCAGTACTTC	CASSLLVAGGQETQYF
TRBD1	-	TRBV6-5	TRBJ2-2	TGTGCCAGCAGGGCCGGGACAGGATTCAGCGGGGAGCTGTTTTTT	CASRAGTGFSGELFF
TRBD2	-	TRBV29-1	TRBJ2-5	TGCAGCGTCGAAAGGACAGGACTAGCGGGATGGGAGACCCAGTACTTC	CSVERTGLAGWETQYF
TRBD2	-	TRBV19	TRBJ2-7	TGTGCCAGTAGTACACTACCGGGACTAGCGGGAGGACAGTACTTC	CASSTLPGLAGGQYF
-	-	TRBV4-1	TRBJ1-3	TGCGCCAGCAGCCCCACGATGAGGGGGTTCTCTGGAAACACCATATATTTT	CASSPTMRGFSGNTIYF
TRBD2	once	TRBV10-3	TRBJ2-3	TGTGCCATCAGCGTGACTAGCGGGGGGGCTAAAGATACGCAGTATTTT	CAISVTSGGAKDTQYF
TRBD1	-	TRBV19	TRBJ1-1	TGTGCCAGTAGTTTCATCCCGGGACAGAGAAGTTACACTGAAGCTTTCTTT	CASSFIPGQRSYTEAFF
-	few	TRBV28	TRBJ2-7	TGTGCCAGCCACAGGAACGGCTACGAGCAGTACTTC	CASHRNGYEQYF
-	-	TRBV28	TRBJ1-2	TGTGCCAGCAGTTTAGGCCAGGGGAATGGCTACACCTTC	CASSLGQGNGYTF
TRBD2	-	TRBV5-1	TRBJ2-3	TGCGCCAGCGACTCGGGACTAGCGTGGGGCCCTAGCACAGATACGCAGTATTTT	CASDSGLAWGPSTDTQYF
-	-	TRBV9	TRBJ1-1	TGTGCCAGCAGCGTACAGATGAACACTGAAGCTTTCTTT	CASSVQMNTEAFF
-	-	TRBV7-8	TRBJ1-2	TGTGCCAGCAGCAGCGGACGGGACTCTTCTGCTTATGGCTACACCTTC	CASSSGRDSSAYGYTF
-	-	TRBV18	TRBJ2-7	TGTGCCAGCTCACCTACACAGGGCAACGAGCAGTACTTC	CASSPTQGNEQYF
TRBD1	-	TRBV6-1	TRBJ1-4	TGTGCCAGCAGCCGACAGGGGAATGAAAAACTGTTTTTT	CASSRQGNEKLFF
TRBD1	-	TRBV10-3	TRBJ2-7	TGTGCCATCAGCCCGGGACAGGCGAACTACGAGCAGTACTTC	CAISPGQANYEQYF
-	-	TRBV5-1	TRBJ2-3	TGCGCCAGCAGCTTGGTTCCGGGGAGAAGCACAGATACGCAGTATTTT	CASSLVPGRSTDTQYF
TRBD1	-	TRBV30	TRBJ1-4	TGTGCCTGGAGTGTCCCCGGACAGGGGGGGAACATGGTGTTTTTT	CAWSVPGQGGNMVFF
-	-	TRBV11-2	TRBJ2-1	TGTGCCAGCAGCTTAGATCTTAGTCGGCAGTTCTTC	CASSLDLSRQFF
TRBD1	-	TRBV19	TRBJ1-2	TGTGCCAGTAGTAAGAAGGGGGCTGGCTACACCTTC	CASSKKGAGYTF
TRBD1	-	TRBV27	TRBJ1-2	TGTGCCAGCAGTTTCTCGGACAGGATCTCCTATGGCTACACCTTC	CASSFSDRISYGYTF